Shown below are 18 T cell receptor beta chains from a single sample sequenced in a study of PD-1 blockade in mismatch repair-deficient tumors. Clones were read by immunoSEQ multiplex PCR, and TCRdb kept only the in-frame ones, dropping some. The sample records roughly 49,000 clones, over 60% being singletons. Source: PBMCs, taken before pembrolizumab treatment. Source of these receptors: an adult with mismatch repair-deficient cancer.

This clone has only one observation. This chain joins TRBV5-1 and TRBJ1-5; 7 bases are shared with TRBD1. Germline V gene sequence: CDR1 SGHRS, CDR2 YFSETQ. V shed 2 bases and J 3 bases; nucleotides not matched to a gene: 5. The CDR3 totals 15 residues. This CDR3 is CASSFGTDLNQPQHF. CDR3 nucleotide sequence: TGCGCCAGCAGCTTCGGGACAGATCTCAATCAGCCCCAGCATTTT.

The V and J genes are TRBV15 and TRBJ2-3, with 9 nucleotides matching TRBD1. V was clipped by 5 bases and J by 14 bases; unmatched bases: 8. The CDR3 consists of 12 residues. Germline-derived CDR1 and CDR2 are LNHNV and YYDKDF (reference sequence). DNA for the CDR3: TGTGCCACCAGCCGGGGACAGGGAGTTCGGTATTTT. Its protein is CATSRGQGVRYF. The whole variable domain, filled in from reference TRBV15 and TRBJ2-3, reads DAMVIQNPRYQVTQFGKPVTLSCSQTLNHNVMYWYQQKSSQAPKLLFHYYDKDFNNEADTPDNFQSRRPNTSFCFLDIRSPGLGDTAMYLCATSRGQGVRYFGPGTRLTVL.

This clone was recorded only once. This chain connects TRBV9 to TRBJ1-1; D unresolved. The CDR3 contains 13 residues. CDR1 SGDLS and CDR2 YYNGEE come from the germline V gene. The V and J ends lost 5 bases and 1 base respectively, with 9 bases between them. Written as DNA, the CDR3 is TGTGCCAGCAGTGGCTCGTGGAACACTGAAGCTTTCTTT. Its protein is CASSGSWNTEAFF.

This clone qualifies as medium-sized (0.01 to 0.1%). The chain joins TRBV9 to TRBJ2-7; D may be TRBD2 (5 bases). Germline lookup yields CDR1 SGDLS and CDR2 YYNGEE. V lost 4 bases and J 7 bases, leaving 12 bases between the germline ends. The CDR3 is 12 residues long. The CDR3 sequence is CASSHSTGEQYF. The CDR3 coding sequence is TGTGCCAGCAGCCACTCCACGGGGGAGCAGTACTTC.

The rearrangement links TRBV29-1 to TRBJ1-1; no clear D gene. The CDR3 spans 14 residues. The germline V gene encodes CDR1 SQVTM and CDR2 ANQGSEA. V was cut by 7 bases and J by 4 bases, with 19 bases left in between. The CDR3 bases are TGCAGCGCTATCAGGACGGGAAAAGGCACTGAAGCTTTCTTT. Translation: CSAIRTGKGTEAFF.

This rearrangement joins TRBV9 to TRBJ2-1; TRBD2 aligns across 11 bases. In germline, CDR1 is SGDLS, CDR2 YYNGEE. The CDR3 is made up of 14 amino acids. Trimming took 1 base from V and 9 from J; bases not matched to a gene: 3. CDR3 bases: TGTGCCAGCAGCGTATCTAGCGGGAGGCTTGAGCAGTTCTTC. It encodes CASSVSSGRLEQFF.

The CDR3 DNA follows: TGTGCCAGCAGCCGAACACTAGCGGGAGGGCGCATACACAATGAGCAGTTCTTC. Translating it yields CASSRTLAGGRIHNEQFF. The chain combines TRBV5-5 with TRBJ2-1, with 13 bases lining up with TRBD2. This CDR3 has 18 residues. V lost 4 bases and J lost 5; bases outside the gene matches: 12. Germline V CDR1 and CDR2: SGHKS, YYEKEE (reference sequence).

The CDR3 DNA is TGTGCCAGCAACCTGAACAGGGCCATAGCCGGGGAGCTGTTTTTT. Protein: CASNLNRAIAGELFF. The genes are TRBV6-5 and TRBJ2-2; a weak D match, TRBD1 (6 bases). The CDR3 extends over 15 amino acids. CDR1 is MNHEY and CDR2 is SVGAGI in the germline V gene. V was cut by 7 bases and J by 6 bases, with 18 bases left in between.

This chain connects TRBV10-1 to TRBJ1-1; D is possibly TRBD1 (6 bases). The CDR3 covers 13 residues. The V gene lost 4 bases and the J gene lost 3 bases, with 9 bases spanning the gap. Looked up from germline, CDR1 is WNHNN and CDR2 is SYGVQD (reference sequence). CDR3 coding DNA: TGCGCCAGCAGTGTGGGGGGCTACACTGAAGCTTTCTTT. Translated, it gives CASSVGGYTEAFF.

V gene TRBV11-2 combines with J gene TRBJ1-4; D is unresolved. V lost 4 bases to trimming and J lost 6 bases, with 15 bases between them. Germline-derived CDR1 and CDR2 are SGHAT and FQNNGV. The length of the CDR3 is 15 residues. The CDR3 nucleotides are TGTGCCAGCAGCTCCACCGGGGTCCAGGATGAAAAACTGTTTTTT. Amino acids: CASSSTGVQDEKLFF.

J is TRBJ1-5 and V is TRBV7-8, with 7 bases fitting TRBD1. Germline values: CDR1 SGHVS, CDR2 FQNEAQ. The V gene end was trimmed by 3 bases and the J gene end by 2 bases; junction bases not matched to a gene: 10. The CDR3 is 17 residues long. CDR3 amino acids: CASSLRSGGTGNQPQHF. The CDR3 bases are TGTGCCAGCAGCTTGAGATCAGGGGGGACAGGCAATCAGCCCCAGCATTTT.

The chain couples TRBV19 to TRBJ1-3, with TRBD1 as a possible D gene (6 bases). Trimming cost V 6 bases and J 0 bases, with 15 bases left between them. Germline CDR1 and CDR2: LNHDA and SQIVND (reference sequence). The length of the CDR3 is 16 residues. CDR3 loop: CASRFGQHASGNTIYF. CDR3 bases: TGTGCCAGTAGGTTTGGACAGCACGCCTCTGGAAACACCATATATTTT. The whole variable domain, remainder taken from reference TRBV19 and TRBJ1-3, is DGGITQSPKYLFRKEGQNVTLSCEQNLNHDAMYWYRQDPGQGLRLIYYSQIVNDFQKGDIAEGYSVSREKKESFPLTVTSAQKNPTAFYLCASRFGQHASGNTIYFGEGSWLTVV.

This sequence joins TRBV9 and TRBJ1-2; TRBD1 matches at 7 bases. J lost 4 bases, V lost 3 bases, and 15 bases had no gene match. The CDR3 has 17 amino acids. Per the germline V gene, CDR1 is SGDLS and CDR2 is YYNGEE. CDR3 in DNA: TGTGCCAGCAGCGCCCCCACCGGGACAGACAATTTCTATGGCTACACCTTC. This sequence encodes CASSAPTGTDNFYGYTF.

The genes are TRBV2 and TRBJ1-2, with a possible D match to TRBD1 (5 bases). With 5 bases removed from V and 2 bases from J, the gap between germline ends came to 9 bases. The CDR3 has 13 residues. The V gene's germline CDR1 is SNHLY and CDR2 FYNNEI. The CDR3 DNA reads as TGTGCCAGCAGTTCCGGGGGAAACTATGGCTACACCTTC. As protein: CASSSGGNYGYTF.

The V gene is TRBV18, the J gene TRBJ2-3, with D uncertain. CDR3 length: 14 amino acids. Germline V gene sequence: CDR1 KGHSH, CDR2 LQKENI. Trimming took off 6 bases at V and 2 bases at J, with 12 bases between the two ends. The CDR3 nucleotides read TGTGCCAGCTCTATGACCCCAGACACAGATACGCAGTATTTT. Translating gives CASSMTPDTDTQYF.

J is TRBJ2-3 and V is TRBV6-1, with D hard to call. Trimming cost V 6 bases and J 2 bases, with 9 bases left between them. The CDR3 runs to 13 residues. Germline CDR1 MNHNS, CDR2 SASEGT. The CDR3 coding sequence is TGTGCCAGCAGGGACGAATACACAGATACGCAGTATTTT. As protein: CASRDEYTDTQYF.

The chain has TRBV5-1 and TRBJ2-7, with 7 positions matching TRBD2. The germline gives CDR1 SGHRS, CDR2 YFSETQ. The CDR3 length is 14 residues. The trim removed 6 bases at V and 2 bases at J, leaving 8 bases unmatched. The CDR3 spells CASTSGTTTYEQYF. The CDR3 bases are TGCGCCAGCACGAGCGGGACTACTACCTACGAGCAGTACTTC.

V and J are TRBV29-1 and TRBJ2-3, with 9 bases fitting TRBD2. The CDR3 runs to 14 residues. V was pared by 1 base and J by 4 bases, with 3 bases of the junction left unmatched. Germline V gene data show CDR1 as SQVTM and CDR2 as ANQGSEA. CDR3 sequence (DNA): TGCAGCGTTGAAGTCGCGGGAGGGTCAGATACGCAGTATTTT. It specifies CSVEVAGGSDTQYF.